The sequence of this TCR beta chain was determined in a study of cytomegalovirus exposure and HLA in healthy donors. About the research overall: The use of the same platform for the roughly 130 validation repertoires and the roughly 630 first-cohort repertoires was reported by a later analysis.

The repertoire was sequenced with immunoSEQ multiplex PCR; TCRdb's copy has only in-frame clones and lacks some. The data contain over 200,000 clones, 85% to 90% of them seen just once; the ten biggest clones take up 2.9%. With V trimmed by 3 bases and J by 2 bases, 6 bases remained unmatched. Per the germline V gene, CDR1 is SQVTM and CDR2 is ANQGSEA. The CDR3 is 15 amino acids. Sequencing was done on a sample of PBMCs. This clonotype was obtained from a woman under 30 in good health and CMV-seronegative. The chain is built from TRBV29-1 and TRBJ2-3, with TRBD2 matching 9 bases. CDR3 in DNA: TGCAGCGTTGAGTCCCCTAGCGGGATCACAGATACGCAGTATTTT. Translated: CSVESPSGITDTQYF.